These 8 T cell receptor beta chains share one sample of origin, sequenced in a study of shared clonotypes between healthy human individuals. Sequencing used immunoSEQ multiplex PCR; TCRdb keeps in-frame clones, though not all of them. The profile shows about 600,000 clones, almost 97% of them singletons. Input material: naive CD4+ T cells sorted from blood. As for subset: CD45RA+ positively selected. All receptors come from a woman in her twenties or thirties in good health.

The rearrangement links TRBV30 to TRBJ2-3, with unresolved D. CDR3 length equals 12 residues. Germline CDR1 reads GTSNPN; CDR2 reads SVGIG (reference sequence). The V end was cut by 7 bases, the J end by 1 base, with 9 bases between. In DNA form, the CDR3 reads TGTGCCTTCAGTTGGGGCACAGATACGCAGTATTTT. Amino acid sequence: CAFSWGTDTQYF.

Notes on this clone: The junction shows a germline mismatch at one end, possibly a read error. V is TRBV2 and J is TRBJ1-1; TRBD1 might be the D (6 bases). CDR1 is SNHLY, CDR2 FYNNEI, per germline. The CDR3 sequence is 14 residues long. In DNA, the CDR3 is TGTGCCAGCAGGGAAGGGGGGCGCGGCACTGAAGCTTTCTTT. This codes for CASREGGRGTEAFF.

V and J are TRBV5-5 and TRBJ2-7; D ambiguous. Germline CDR1 reads SGHKS; CDR2 reads YYEKEE (reference sequence). This CDR3 has 15 residues. Trimming took 4 bases from V and 2 from J, leaving 16 bases between them. The CDR3, as DNA: TGTGCCAGCAGCCAGGCCGGCGGTCGGACCTACGAGCAGTACTTC. It yields the protein CASSQAGGRTYEQYF.

This sequence joins TRBV18 and TRBJ2-5, with D perhaps matching TRBD1 (5 bases). The CDR3 length is 15 residues. Looked up from germline, CDR1 is KGHSH and CDR2 is LQKENI. The V gene lost 3 bases and the J gene lost 5 bases, with 16 bases spanning the gap. The CDR3 is CASSPMVGQYETQYF. In DNA form, the CDR3 reads TGTGCCAGCTCACCGATGGTGGGGCAGTACGAGACCCAGTACTTC. The full variable domain, rest sourced from reference TRBV18 and TRBJ2-5, is NAGVMQNPRHLVRRRGQEARLRCSPMKGHSHVYWYRQLPEEGLKFMVYLQKENIIDESGMPKERFSAEFPKEGPSILRIQQVVRGDSAAYFCASSPMVGQYETQYFGPGTRLLVL.

This clone was picked up one time. The CDR3 nucleotides are TGTGCCAGCAGTTCCTACAGGGAGCCTTCAGATACGCAGTATTTT. The encoded protein is CASSSYREPSDTQYF. The chain carries TRBV27 and TRBJ2-3, with D possibly being TRBD1 (6 bases). The germline gives CDR1 MNHEY, CDR2 SMNVEV (reference sequence). The CDR3 is 15 amino acids. Trimming took 4 bases from V and 4 from J, leaving 15 bases between them.

The CDR3: CASSLVGTLNTGELFF. CDR3 nucleotides: TGTGCCAGCAGCTTAGTTGGGACTCTGAACACCGGGGAGCTGTTTTTT. The rearrangement links TRBV7-9 to TRBJ2-2, with D possibly TRBD2 on 6 matching bases. V dropped 1 base and J dropped 1 base, with 10 bases sitting between them. The V gene's germline CDR1 is SEHNR and CDR2 FQNEAQ (reference sequence). The CDR3 runs 16 residues.

The gene calls are TRBV4-1 and TRBJ2-2; D possibly corresponds to TRBD2 (6 bases). Germline V gives CDR1 MGHRA, CDR2 YSYEKL. Trimming shortened V by 1 base and J by 0 bases, and 12 bases separated the two germline ends. The CDR3 contains 17 residues. The CDR3 loop reads CASSQGNSGANTGELFF. The DNA for the CDR3 is TGCGCCAGCAGCCAAGGTAATAGCGGAGCGAACACCGGGGAGCTGTTTTTT.

This chain links TRBV6-1 with TRBJ2-7; 10 bases line up with TRBD1. V was clipped by 3 bases and J by 4 bases; unmatched bases: 3. Germline values: CDR1 MNHNS, CDR2 SASEGT. This CDR3 is 14 amino acids long. DNA of the CDR3: TGTGCCAGCAGTGACCCGGGACAGGGGTACGAGCAGTACTTC. It translates to CASSDPGQGYEQYF.